This T cell receptor (beta chain) was retrieved from a study of shared clonotypes between healthy human individuals. The table came from immunoSEQ multiplex PCR; TCRdb's copy has only in-frame clones and leaves some out. The data contain about 480,000 clones, 75% to 80% of them singletons. The sequence was obtained from a woman aged 40 to 50 in good health. Some clones in this sample may be carry-over from other donors' samples. Material for sequencing was PBMCs.

This chain's CDR3 is CASSSPGGSAYNEQFF. The CDR3 DNA reads TGTGCCAGCAGCTCTCCGGGCGGGAGTGCTTACAATGAGCAGTTCTTC. This rearrangement joins TRBV7-9 to TRBJ2-1; 7 bases align to TRBD2. Germline loops: CDR1 SEHNR, CDR2 FQNEAQ (reference sequence). The trim removed 4 bases at V and 4 bases at J, leaving 10 bases unmatched. The length of the CDR3 is 16 residues.